This T cell receptor (beta chain) was documented in a study of T cell responses to AZD1222 COVID-19 vaccine. Findings and limits, study-wide: CD4 TCRs associated with vaccination spanned spike, dominating at 160-218 and 743-854.

Germline CDR1 is MNHEY and CDR2 is SVGAGI. The length of the CDR3 is 15 residues. To note about this clone: Its antigen is unidentified. An end of the junction differs from the germline gene, which may be a read error.

Data came from immunoSEQ multiplex PCR; TCRdb stores just in-frame clones and leaves some out. The profile shows 180,000 or so clones, roughly 92% of them singletons. The chain couples TRBV6-5 to TRBJ1-1; D is undetermined. The clonotype was recovered from an adult who received the AZD1222 COVID-19 vaccine. The starting material was peripheral blood, obtained 28 days after the second AZD1222 dose. For the CDR3, the DNA is TGTGCCAGCAGCTACTCGGGAGTGGGAGGCACTGAAGCTTTCTTT. Protein: CASSYSGVGGTEAFF.